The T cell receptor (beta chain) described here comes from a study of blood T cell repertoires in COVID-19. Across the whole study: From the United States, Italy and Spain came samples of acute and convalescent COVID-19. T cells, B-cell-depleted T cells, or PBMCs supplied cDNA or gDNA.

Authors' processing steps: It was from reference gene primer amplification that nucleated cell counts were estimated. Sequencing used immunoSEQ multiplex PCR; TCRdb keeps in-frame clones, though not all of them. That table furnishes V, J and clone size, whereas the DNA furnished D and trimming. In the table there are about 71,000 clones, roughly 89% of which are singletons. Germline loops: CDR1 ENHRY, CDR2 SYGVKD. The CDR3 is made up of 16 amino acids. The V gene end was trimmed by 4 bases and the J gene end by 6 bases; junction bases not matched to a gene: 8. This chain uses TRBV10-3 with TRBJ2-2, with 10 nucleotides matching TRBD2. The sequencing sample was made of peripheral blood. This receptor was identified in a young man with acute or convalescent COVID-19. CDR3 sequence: CAISGGTSEGPGELFF. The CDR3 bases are TGTGCCATCAGTGGAGGGACTAGCGAGGGACCCGGGGAGCTGTTTTTT.